Each of the 11 T cell receptor beta chains below was sequenced from the same sample in a study of beta chain features in type 1 diabetes. Isolated RNA was reverse transcribed in full, so expressed TCRB transcripts were sequenced. Profiling relied on immunoSEQ multiplex PCR, and the TCRdb table lists in-frame clones only, not all of them. The sample records some 40,000 clones, around half being singletons. Sample: central memory CD4+ T cells from blood. The source is a woman younger than 30 in good health.

J is TRBJ2-5 and V is TRBV7-2; unclear D gene. Per the germline V gene, CDR1 is SGHTA and CDR2 is FQGNSA. This CDR3 comprises 13 residues. Trimming stripped 0 bases from V and 5 bases from J, with 7 bases between. DNA of the CDR3: TGTGCCAGCAGCTTAGCCACAGCTGAGACCCAGTACTTC. The encoded protein is CASSLATAETQYF.

This chain joins TRBV2 and TRBJ1-1; TRBD1 agrees at 10 bases. The CDR3 spans 18 residues. The V segment lost 0 bases and the J segment 0 bases; nucleotides outside the gene matches: 7. Germline V lookup: CDR1 SNHLY, CDR2 FYNNEI. For the CDR3, the DNA is TGTGCCAGCAGTGAAGCTCGTCTGACAGGGGGCATGAACACTGAAGCTTTCTTT. Amino acids: CASSEARLTGGMNTEAFF.

The J gene is TRBJ1-6, the V gene TRBV13; D is uncertain. V was shortened by 3 bases and J by 10 bases, with 10 bases between the two germline ends. In germline, CDR1 is PRHDT, CDR2 FYEKMQ (reference sequence). There are 13 residues in the CDR3. The CDR3 loop is CASSFGVMSPLHF. The CDR3 DNA reads TGTGCCAGCAGCTTCGGGGTGATGTCACCCCTCCACTTT.

The genes are TRBV27 and TRBJ1-1; D call uncertain. The CDR3 covers 14 residues. V was shortened by 2 bases and J by 1 base, with 8 bases between the two germline ends. The V gene's germline CDR1 is MNHEY and CDR2 SMNVEV (reference sequence). In DNA form, the CDR3 reads TGTGCCAGCAGTTTACAGGCCAGGAACACTGAAGCTTTCTTT. It codes for CASSLQARNTEAFF.

This rearrangement joins TRBV7-9 to TRBJ1-1; D ambiguous. Germline V gives CDR1 SEHNR, CDR2 FQNEAQ (reference sequence). The CDR3 contains 13 residues. Trimming stripped 5 bases from V and 4 bases from J, with 11 bases between. The CDR3: CASSEVPGTEAFF. CDR3 nucleotides: TGTGCCAGCAGCGAGGTCCCGGGCACTGAAGCTTTCTTT.

The chain combines TRBV29-1 with TRBJ1-3; TRBD1 matches 9 bases. V shed 1 base, J shed 2 bases, and the junction held 9 bases outside the gene matches. CDR3 length: 17 amino acids. Germline V gives CDR1 SQVTM, CDR2 ANQGSEA. In DNA, the CDR3 is TGCAGCGTTGAAGGCGGGACAGGGAAGGCGGCTGGAAACACCATATATTTT. Amino acid sequence: CSVEGGTGKAAGNTIYF. Based on the CDR3 plus reference TRBV29-1 and TRBJ1-3, the full variable domain is SAVISQKPSRDICQRGTSLTIQCQVDSQVTMMFWYRQQPGQSLTLIATANQGSEATYESGFVIDKFPISRPNLTFSTLTVSNMSPEDSSIYLCSVEGGTGKAAGNTIYFGEGSWLTVV.

This clone was observed a single time. V gene TRBV7-2 combines with J gene TRBJ1-4; D possibly corresponds to TRBD1 (6 bases). The V end lost 2 bases, the J end lost 8 bases, and 15 bases lay between the germline ends. Germline-derived CDR1 and CDR2 are SGHTA and FQGNSA. The CDR3 is made up of 15 amino acids. DNA of the CDR3: TGTGCCAGCAGCTTACGAGGGGGAAGTAGGGAAAAACTGTTTTTT. Amino acids: CASSLRGGSREKLFF.

V gene TRBV13 combines with J gene TRBJ2-1; D unclear. Between the trimmed V and J ends, which lost 3 bases and 8 bases, there was a span of 5 bases. The CDR3 is 11 amino acids. Germline V lookup: CDR1 PRHDT, CDR2 FYEKMQ (reference sequence). CDR3 region: CASSFSYEQFF. The CDR3 DNA follows: TGTGCCAGCAGCTTTAGCTATGAGCAGTTCTTC.

This clone was counted a few times. CDR3 sequence reads: CAWSVTSGRTDTQYF. CDR3 in DNA: TGTGCCTGGAGTGTTACTAGCGGTCGCACAGATACGCAGTATTTT. This chain uses TRBV30 with TRBJ2-3; 8 nucleotides align to TRBD2. Trimming at V came to 0 bases and at J to 1 base, leaving 3 bases not matched to a gene. The CDR3 spans 15 residues. From germline, CDR1 is GTSNPN and CDR2 SVGIG (reference sequence).

This clone was found a few times. The J gene is TRBJ2-5, the V gene TRBV15; TRBD1 matches 7 bases. The CDR3 is 15 amino acids. With V trimmed by 8 bases and J by 0 bases, 9 bases remained unmatched. The germline CDR1 and CDR2 sequences are LNHNV and YYDKDF (reference sequence). The CDR3 reads CATQGGQGYQETQYF. CDR3 bases: TGTGCCACCCAAGGGGGCCAGGGATACCAAGAGACCCAGTACTTC.

This clone was recorded a few times. The CDR3 coding sequence is TGCGCCAGCAGCTTCGGACAGGGCGAGGGTGGCTACACCTTC. It encodes CASSFGQGEGGYTF. The chain carries TRBV5-1 and TRBJ1-2; 8 bases align to TRBD1. V was pared by 2 bases and J by 7 bases, with 7 bases of the junction left unmatched. The V gene's germline CDR1 is SGHRS and CDR2 YFSETQ. The CDR3 is made up of 14 amino acids.